A selection of T cell receptor beta chains follows, all from one sample in a study of cytomegalovirus exposure and HLA in healthy donors. Only in-frame clones appear in the TCRdb table, and some are missing; sequencing was by immunoSEQ multiplex PCR. The top ten hold about 1.5% of the sample, which has about 150,000 clones, around 73% seen once. The source material was PBMCs. The receptors were gathered from a young woman in good health and CMV-seronegative. CDR3s include the opening cysteine and the closing phenylalanine or tryptophan. Each record gives: J gene, V gene, clone size, D gene, CDR3 protein, CDR3 DNA. D genes are given only for firm matches. The size of a clone is reported for some rows only, either as once, few or many, or as a class for expanded clones.

TRBJ2-3 TRBV10-1 . TRBD2 CASSDPSGGVTDTQYF TGCGCCAGCAGTGACCCTAGCGGGGGGGTTACAGATACGCAGTATTTT
TRBJ2-5 TRBV9 . TRBD1 CASSVGQGRETQYF TGTGCCAGCAGCGTCGGACAGGGGCGGGAGACCCAATACTTC
TRBJ1-1 TRBV18 . . CASSQDRVNFKAFF TGTGCCAGCTCACAGGACAGAGTTAACTTCAAAGCTTTCTTT
TRBJ1-2 TRBV10-3 . . CAISEQNNYGYTF TGTGCCATCAGTGAGCAGAATAACTATGGCTACACCTTC
TRBJ2-7 TRBV6-6 . TRBD2 CASSGPGLEHEQYF TGTGCCAGCAGTGGCCCGGGACTAGAACACGAGCAGTACTTC
TRBJ2-6 TRBV19 . . CASRETPGSGANVLTF TGTGCCAGTAGAGAGACGCCGGGCTCTGGGGCCAACGTCCTGACTTTC
TRBJ2-7 TRBV9 . . CASSSGGSEQYF TGTGCCAGCAGCTCTGGGGGCTCCGAGCAGTACTTC
TRBJ1-2 TRBV28 few TRBD1 CASSLFRQGGYGYTF TGTGCCAGCAGTTTATTTCGACAGGGCGGTTATGGCTACACCTTC
TRBJ2-2 TRBV4-1 . TRBD1 CASSQERGSDRGTGELFF TGCGCCAGCAGCCAAGAACGTGGGTCGGACAGGGGCACCGGGGAGCTGTTTTTT
TRBJ1-2 TRBV27 . TRBD1 CASRNRGPNYGYTF TGTGCCAGCAGGAACAGGGGACCAAACTATGGCTACACCTTC
TRBJ2-5 TRBV7-9 . . CASSLQHEQETQYF TGTGCCAGCAGCTTACAACACGAACAAGAGACCCAGTACTTC
TRBJ1-2 TRBV6-1 few . CASSAQQGTTYGYTF TGTGCCAGCAGTGCCCAACAGGGAACAACGTATGGCTACACCTTC
TRBJ2-7 TRBV7-9 few . CASSLTAGALSEQYF TGTGCCAGCAGCTTAACGGCAGGGGCGTTATCCGAGCAGTACTTC
TRBJ2-3 TRBV7-2 . TRBD2 CASSSQRIAGTDTQYF TGTGCCAGCAGCTCTCAGCGGATAGCGGGGACAGATACGCAGTATTTT
TRBJ2-7 TRBV6-6 once TRBD1 CASSYSMTGLLYEQYF TGTGCCAGCAGTTACTCGATGACAGGGCTCCTCTACGAGCAGTACTTC
TRBJ1-5 TRBV7-9 . . CASSPYGGSNQPQHF TGTGCCAGCAGCCCCTATGGGGGCAGCAATCAGCCCCAGCATTTT
TRBJ2-1 TRBV11-3 once TRBD2 CASSLGASGSTNEQFF TGTGCCAGCAGCTTAGGGGCTAGCGGGAGTACCAATGAGCAGTTCTTC
TRBJ2-3 TRBV6-5 . . CASRAGWSTDTQYF TGTGCCAGCCGTGCAGGGTGGAGCACAGATACGCAGTATTTT
TRBJ1-2 TRBV9 once . CASSVDPNGVVKNYGYTF TGTGCCAGCAGCGTAGATCCGAACGGGGTAGTTAAGAACTATGGCTACACCTTC
TRBJ1-3 TRBV5-5 . . CASSGGSSGNTIYF TGTGCCAGCAGCGGGGGGAGCTCTGGAAACACCATATATTTT
TRBJ2-5 TRBV6-1 . TRBD2 CETASGGQETQYF TGTGAAACGGCTAGCGGGGGTCAAGAGACCCAGTACTTC
TRBJ2-1 TRBV5-1 . . CASSYGDSRGHNEQFF TGCGCCAGCAGCTATGGGGACTCTCGAGGACACAATGAGCAGTTCTTC
TRBJ1-6 TRBV4-3 . . CASSQESRNSPLHF TGCGCCAGCAGCCAAGAGTCCCGTAATTCACCCCTCCACTTT
TRBJ1-3 TRBV6-5 . . CASSTWEGNTIYF TGTGCCAGCAGTACCTGGGAGGGAAACACCATATATTTT
TRBJ2-5 TRBV5-1 . TRBD2 CASRGLAGGPETQYF TGCGCCAGCCGGGGACTAGCGGGAGGGCCGGAGACCCAGTACTTC
TRBJ1-1 TRBV4-3 . . CASSQDFRGGLGNTEAFF TGCGCCAGCAGCCAAGATTTTAGGGGGGGCTTGGGGAACACTGAAGCTTTCTTT
TRBJ2-5 TRBV29-1 . . CSGITGSAETQYF TGCAGCGGGATAACGGGTTCAGCCGAGACCCAGTACTTC
TRBJ2-2 TRBV7-2 . . CASSPQVIGTGELFF TGTGCCAGCAGCCCCCAGGTAATAGGTACCGGGGAGCTGTTTTTT
TRBJ1-5 TRBV9 . TRBD1 CASSPGTGSQPQHF TGTGCCAGCAGCCCCGGGACAGGCAGTCAGCCCCAGCATTTT
TRBJ2-1 TRBV5-4 . TRBD2 CASSLSGTSYNEQFF TGTGCCAGCAGCTTGAGTGGGACTAGTTATAATGAGCAGTTCTTC
TRBJ1-1 TRBV28 . . CASSVDTFGAFF TGTGCCAGCAGTGTAGACACCTTTGGAGCTTTCTTT
TRBJ1-1 TRBV7-9 . . CASSLNSASRAFF TGTGCCAGCAGCTTAAATTCAGCGAGCCGGGCTTTCTTT
TRBJ2-3 TRBV6-6 few . CASSYRPQGTSDTQYF TGTGCCAGCAGTTACCGGCCCCAGGGGACGTCAGATACGCAGTATTTT
TRBJ1-1 TRBV2 . . CASTGNTEAFF TGTGCCAGCACAGGGAACACTGAAGCTTTCTTT
TRBJ1-2 TRBV5-6 . . CASSFSGYGGYTF TGTGCCAGCAGCTTTTCGGGGTACGGCGGCTACACCTTC
TRBJ1-1 TRBV11-3 . . CASSLESGAEAFF TGTGCCAGCAGTTTGGAAAGCGGGGCTGAAGCTTTCTTT
TRBJ1-2 TRBV19 . . CASSTRQTYGYTF TGTGCCAGTAGTACACGACAGACCTATGGCTACACCTTC
TRBJ1-2 TRBV28 once TRBD1 CASSAPGQGDGYTF TGTGCCAGCAGTGCACCGGGACAGGGGGATGGCTACACCTTC
TRBJ2-3 TRBV27 . . CASTAEWDSADTQYF TGTGCCAGCACCGCTGAGTGGGATAGCGCAGATACGCAGTATTTT
TRBJ2-7 TRBV6-5 . TRBD1 CASSYLIQGGEQYF TGTGCCAGCAGTTACCTGATACAGGGGGGCGAGCAGTACTTC
TRBJ1-1 TRBV5-1 few . CASSLELTGGTEAFF TGCGCCAGCAGCTTGGAACTTACAGGCGGCACTGAAGCTTTCTTT
TRBJ2-1 TRBV6-1 . TRBD2 CASRGSGRVGEQFF TGTGCCAGCAGGGGGAGCGGGAGGGTTGGTGAGCAGTTCTTC